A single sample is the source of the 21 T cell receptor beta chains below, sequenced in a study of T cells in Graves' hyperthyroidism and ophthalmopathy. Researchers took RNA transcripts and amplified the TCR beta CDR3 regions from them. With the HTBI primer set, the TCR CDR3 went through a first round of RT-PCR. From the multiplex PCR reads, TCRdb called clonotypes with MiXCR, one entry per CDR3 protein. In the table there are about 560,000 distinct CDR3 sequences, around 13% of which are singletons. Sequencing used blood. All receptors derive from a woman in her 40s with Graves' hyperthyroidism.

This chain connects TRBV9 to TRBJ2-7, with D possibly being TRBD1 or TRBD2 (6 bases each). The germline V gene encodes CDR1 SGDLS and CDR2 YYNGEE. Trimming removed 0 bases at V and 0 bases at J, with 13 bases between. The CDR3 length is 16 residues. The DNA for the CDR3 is TGTGCCAGCAGCGTAGCTAGGGGGGCAGTCTCCTACGAGCAGTACTTC. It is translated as CASSVARGAVSYEQYF.

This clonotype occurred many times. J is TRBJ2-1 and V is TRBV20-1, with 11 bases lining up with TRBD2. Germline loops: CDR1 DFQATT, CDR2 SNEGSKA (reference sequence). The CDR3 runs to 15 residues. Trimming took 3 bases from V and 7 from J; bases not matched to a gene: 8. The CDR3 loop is CSARDRLAGSNEQFF. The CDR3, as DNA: TGCAGTGCTAGGGATAGACTAGCGGGGTCGAATGAGCAGTTCTTC.

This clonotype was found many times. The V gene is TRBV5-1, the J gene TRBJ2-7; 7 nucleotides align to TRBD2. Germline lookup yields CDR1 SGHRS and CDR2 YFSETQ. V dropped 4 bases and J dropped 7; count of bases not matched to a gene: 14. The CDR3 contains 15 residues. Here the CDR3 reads CASSPPSGSLKEQYF. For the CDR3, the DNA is TGCGCCAGCAGCCCGCCTAGCGGATCTTTAAAAGAGCAGTACTTC.

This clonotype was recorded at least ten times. The CDR3 DNA reads as TGTGCCAGCAGTTTATCAGGGCTTGGAAACACCATATATTTT. It yields the protein CASSLSGLGNTIYF. The chain carries TRBV27 and TRBJ1-3; the D is unclear. Germline V gene lookup returns CDR1 MNHEY and CDR2 SMNVEV (reference sequence). Trimming cost V 0 bases and J 3 bases, with 6 bases left between them. There are 14 residues in the CDR3.

In DNA, the CDR3 is TGTGCCACAAGGAGGGGCGGAGGAGATACGCAGTATTTT. Translated: CATRRGGGDTQYF. The V and J genes are TRBV6-1 and TRBJ2-3, with D maybe TRBD2 (6 bases). The germline V and J ends were trimmed by 10 bases and 5 bases, with 16 bases remaining between them. This CDR3 region has 13 residues. Germline V lookup: CDR1 MNHNS, CDR2 SASEGT.

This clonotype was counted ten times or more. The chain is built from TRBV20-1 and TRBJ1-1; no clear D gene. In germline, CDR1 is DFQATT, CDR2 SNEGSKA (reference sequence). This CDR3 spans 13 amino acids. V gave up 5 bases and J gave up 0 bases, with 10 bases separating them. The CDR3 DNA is TGCAGTGCTTCCCGAGGGATGAACACTGAAGCTTTCTTT. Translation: CSASRGMNTEAFF.

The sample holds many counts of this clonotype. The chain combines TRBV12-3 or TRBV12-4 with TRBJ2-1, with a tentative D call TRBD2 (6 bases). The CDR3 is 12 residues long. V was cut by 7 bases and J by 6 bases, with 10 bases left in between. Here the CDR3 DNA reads TGTGCCAGCAACCGACTAGTCAATGAGCAGTTCTTC. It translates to CASNRLVNEQFF.

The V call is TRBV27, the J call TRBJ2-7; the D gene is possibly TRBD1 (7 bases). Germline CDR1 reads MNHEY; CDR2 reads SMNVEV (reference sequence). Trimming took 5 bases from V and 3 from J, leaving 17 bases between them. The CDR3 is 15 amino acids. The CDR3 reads CASSPQGGNVYEQYF. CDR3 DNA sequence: TGTGCCAGCAGTCCCCAGGGGGGTAACGTCTACGAGCAGTACTTC.

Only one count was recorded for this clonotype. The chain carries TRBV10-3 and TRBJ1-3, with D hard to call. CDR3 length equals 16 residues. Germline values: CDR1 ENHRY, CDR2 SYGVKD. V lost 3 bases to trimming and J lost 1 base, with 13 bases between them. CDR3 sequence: CAISEGGFTSGNTIYF. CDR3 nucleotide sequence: TGTGCCATCAGTGAAGGCGGGTTTACTTCTGGAAACACCATATATTTT.

CDR3 loop: CASSLSPNLVLITQYF. The CDR3 DNA reads TGTGCCAGCAGTTTATCTCCCAATTTAGTGCTAATCACGCAGTATTTT. This rearrangement joins TRBV27 to TRBJ2-3; D unresolved. CDR1 MNHEY and CDR2 SMNVEV come from the germline V gene (reference sequence). This CDR3 has 16 amino acids. The V and J ends lost 0 bases and 9 bases respectively, with 19 bases between them.

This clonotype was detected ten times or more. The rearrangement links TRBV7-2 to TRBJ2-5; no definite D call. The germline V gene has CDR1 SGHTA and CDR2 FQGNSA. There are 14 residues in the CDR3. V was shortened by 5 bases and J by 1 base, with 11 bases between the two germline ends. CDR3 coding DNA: TGTGCCAGCAGCCTGTCGAGAGCCCAAGAGACCCAGTACTTC. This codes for CASSLSRAQETQYF.

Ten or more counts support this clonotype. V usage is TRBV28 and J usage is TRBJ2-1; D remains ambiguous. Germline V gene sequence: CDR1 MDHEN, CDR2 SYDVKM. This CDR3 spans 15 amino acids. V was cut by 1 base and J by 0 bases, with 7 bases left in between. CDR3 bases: TGTGCCAGCAGTTTATTACAGAGCTCCTACAATGAGCAGTTCTTC. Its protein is CASSLLQSSYNEQFF.

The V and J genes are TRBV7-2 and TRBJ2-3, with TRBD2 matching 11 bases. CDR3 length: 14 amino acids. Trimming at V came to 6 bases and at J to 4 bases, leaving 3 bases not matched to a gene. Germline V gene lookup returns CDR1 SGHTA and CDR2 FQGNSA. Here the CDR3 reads CASRSGLAADTQYF. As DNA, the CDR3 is TGTGCCAGCAGATCGGGACTAGCGGCAGATACGCAGTATTTT.

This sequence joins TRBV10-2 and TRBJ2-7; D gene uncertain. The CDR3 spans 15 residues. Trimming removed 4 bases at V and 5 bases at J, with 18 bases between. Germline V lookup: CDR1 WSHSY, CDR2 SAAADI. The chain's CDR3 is CASSANRPTNNEQYF. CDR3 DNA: TGCGCCAGCAGTGCCAATCGCCCTACTAATAACGAGCAGTACTTC.

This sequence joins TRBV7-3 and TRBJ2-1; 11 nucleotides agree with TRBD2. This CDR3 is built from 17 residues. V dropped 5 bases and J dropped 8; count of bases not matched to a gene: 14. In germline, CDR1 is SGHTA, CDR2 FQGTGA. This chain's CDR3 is CASSAHGLAGGGDEQFF. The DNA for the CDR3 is TGTGCCAGCAGCGCCCACGGCCTAGCGGGAGGAGGAGATGAGCAGTTCTTC. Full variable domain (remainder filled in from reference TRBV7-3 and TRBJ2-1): GAGVSQTPSNKVTEKGKYVELRCDPISGHTALYWYRQSLGQGPEFLIYFQGTGAADDSGLPNDRFFAVRPEGSVSTLKIQRTERGDSAVYLCASSAHGLAGGGDEQFFGPGTRLTVL.

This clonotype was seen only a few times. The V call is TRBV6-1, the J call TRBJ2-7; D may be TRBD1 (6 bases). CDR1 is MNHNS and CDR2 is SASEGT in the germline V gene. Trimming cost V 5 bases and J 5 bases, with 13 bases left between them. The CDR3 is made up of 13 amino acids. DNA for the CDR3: TGTGCCAGCAGTAGGGCAGGGGACCACGAGCAGTACTTC. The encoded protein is CASSRAGDHEQYF.

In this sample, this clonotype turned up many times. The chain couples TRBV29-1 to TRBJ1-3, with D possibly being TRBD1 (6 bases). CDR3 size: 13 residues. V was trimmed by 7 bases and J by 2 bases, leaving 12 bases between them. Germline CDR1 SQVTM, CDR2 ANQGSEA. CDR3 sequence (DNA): TGCAGCGCGGCAACAGGGACTGGAAACACCATATATTTT. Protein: CSAATGTGNTIYF.

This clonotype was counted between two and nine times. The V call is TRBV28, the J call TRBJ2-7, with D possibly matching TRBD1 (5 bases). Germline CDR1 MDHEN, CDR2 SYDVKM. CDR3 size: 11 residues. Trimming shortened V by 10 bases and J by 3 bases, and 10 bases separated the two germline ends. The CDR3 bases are TGTGCCACCACGACAGTCTACGAGCAGTACTTC. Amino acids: CATTTVYEQYF.

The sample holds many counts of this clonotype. CDR3 DNA: TGTGCCAGCAGTGAAGTGTGGGGTTGGGAGCAGTACTTC. It yields the protein CASSEVWGWEQYF. This chain connects TRBV6-1 to TRBJ2-7; D unclear. This CDR3 has 13 amino acids. Trimming cost V 1 base and J 7 bases, with 11 bases left between them. Germline V lookup: CDR1 MNHNS, CDR2 SASEGT.

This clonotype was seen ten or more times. The CDR3 DNA reads as TGTGCCAGCAGCATCGACAGGGCCCTTGAAGCTTTCTTT. It codes for CASSIDRALEAFF. This chain uses TRBV12-3 or TRBV12-4 with TRBJ1-1; 7 bases are a match to TRBD1. The V and J ends lost 6 bases and 7 bases, in that order; junction bases with no gene match: 8. The CDR3 totals 13 residues.

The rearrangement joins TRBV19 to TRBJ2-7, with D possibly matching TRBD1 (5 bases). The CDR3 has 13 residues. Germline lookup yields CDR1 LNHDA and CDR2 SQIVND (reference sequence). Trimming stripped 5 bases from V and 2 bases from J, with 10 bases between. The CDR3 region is CASSGDRAYEQYF. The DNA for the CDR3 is TGTGCCAGTAGTGGCGACAGAGCCTACGAGCAGTACTTC.